The clone carrying this T cell receptor (beta chain) was recorded at least ten times. As for time point: after trial treatment. The treatment is: LDRT plus nivolumab, ipilimumab, low-dose cyclophosphamide and aspirin (RACIN trial). These data originate in a study of low-dose radiotherapy and immunotherapy resistance in tumors. V shed 2 bases and J shed 0 bases, with 12 bases lying between them. The CDR3 extends over 15 amino acids. The V gene's germline CDR1 is SGDLS and CDR2 YYNGEE. Covering alpha and beta chains, TRAV- and TRBV-specific primers were used for the first-strand cDNA. TCR amplification involved 15 to 25 PCR cycles with a constant-region primer and V-primer adapter. Each CDR3 protein gets one entry after TCRdb re-called the reads with MiXCR. The data show around 60,000 distinct CDR3 sequences, 20% to 25% seen once.

This sequence joins TRBV9 and TRBJ2-7; D is ambiguous. The source material was PBMCs, sampled after low-dose radiotherapy plus immunotherapy. The source of this sequence is a male donor with prostate cancer. The CDR3 nucleotides are TGTGCCAGCAGCGTGGGTGGCTCCTACTCCTACGAGCAGTACTTC. This sequence encodes CASSVGGSYSYEQYF.